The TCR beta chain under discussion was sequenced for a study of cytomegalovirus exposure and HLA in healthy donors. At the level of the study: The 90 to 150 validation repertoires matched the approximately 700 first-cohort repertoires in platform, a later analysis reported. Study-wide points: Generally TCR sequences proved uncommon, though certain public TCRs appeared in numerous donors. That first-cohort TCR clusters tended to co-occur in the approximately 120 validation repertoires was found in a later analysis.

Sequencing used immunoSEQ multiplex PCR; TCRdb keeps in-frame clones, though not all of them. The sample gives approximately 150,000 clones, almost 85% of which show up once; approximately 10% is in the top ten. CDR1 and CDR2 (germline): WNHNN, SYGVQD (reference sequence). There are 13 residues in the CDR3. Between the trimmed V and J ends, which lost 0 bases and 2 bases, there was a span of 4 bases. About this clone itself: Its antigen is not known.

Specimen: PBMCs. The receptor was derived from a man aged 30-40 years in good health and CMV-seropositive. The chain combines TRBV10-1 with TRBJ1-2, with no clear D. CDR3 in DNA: TGCGCCAGCAGTGAGTCCAGAAACTATGGCTACACCTTC. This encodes CASSESRNYGYTF.